This T cell receptor beta chain originates from a study of graft-versus-host responses after intestinal transplantation (dated by TCRdb to the early 2020s). About the full investigation: The transplants that recipients got were multivisceral, liver-intestinal, or isolated intestinal. Every recipient was given anti-thymocyte globulin induction, followed by about 3 years of maintenance tacrolimus and steroids. Bulk TCR-beta CDR3 sequencing was used to track graft-versus-host and host-versus-graft alloreactive T cell clones in the graft, circulation and bone marrow after intestinal transplantation. To identify alloreactive clones, pre-transplant mixed lymphocyte reaction products were sequenced and compared with unstimulated pre-transplant donor and recipient T cells. A cohort of about 25 intestinal transplant recipients, including one retransplant, was enrolled, and 3 patients lacking pretransplant specimens were excluded. A peak of at least 4% donor T cells among recipient peripheral blood mononuclear cells was the definition used for donor T cell macrochimerism. Rather than going through the commercial service, samples from three later patients were sequenced in-house on an Illumina MiSeq and processed with MiXCR.

The germline V gene sets CDR1 to KGHSH and CDR2 to LQKENI. At the junction V is shortened by 1 base and J by 3 bases, with 7 bases in between. From the cysteine up to the phenylalanine, the CDR3 has a length of 14 residues. The retained sequence is limited to the CDR3, 42 bases, with the frame set at the first base. The library was built by means of the immunoSEQ multiplex PCR assay. For most patients, genomic DNA was isolated using the Qiagen DNeasy Blood and Tissue Kit and was shipped frozen to Adaptive Biotechnologies for TCR sequencing. For most patients, genomic DNA was subjected to high-throughput TCR-beta CDR3 sequencing by Adaptive Biotechnologies. On the study's bioinformatics: Adaptive's ImmunoSEQ software was the source of the TCR sequencing data for around 20 patients, while a few other patients were processed with MiXCR and VDJtools. CD4 versus CD8 sorting errors were corrected by removing sequences found in both subsets at a frequency ratio below 5:1. CDR3 nucleotide sequences shared between donor and recipient were removed because the origin of such sequences could not be assigned. At least 2-fold expansion over unstimulated cells and a minimum CFSE-low frequency of 0.002% (template counts) or 0.001% (read counts) were required for clones to be classified as alloreactive. Clones detected in sequenced pre-transplant spleen, lymph node, or MLR CFSE-low populations of the donor or recipient were defined as mappable. Cumulative frequency of alloreactive clones was calculated as a percentage of all sequences weighted by copy number. In TCRdb, the immuneACCESS table is reduced to in-frame sequences with V and J assigned. These tables do not hold every clone; where another copy was compared, an unresolved V gene accounts for under half, and the others remain unexplained. Clone size and V and J calls were adopted from that table, with D and trimming inferred from the DNA. The sample table contains about 20,000 clones; only one count was recorded for 38% of them. The leading ten clones occupy about 0.95% of the sample.

As regards this clone: No much larger clone is present one base from it, and per-base qualities are unavailable.

Broad study findings and their caveats: GvH clones were detected in recipient bone marrow, and some appeared earlier in ileal mucosa or blood, consistent with an intestinal mucosal origin. The conclusions were limited by the relatively low number and heterogeneity of the intestinal transplant patients. High GvH to HvG T cell clonal ratios were observed in the allografts of patients with donor T cell macrochimerism. Early after transplant, peak levels of circulating GvH clones were found to be associated with declines in HvG clones.

The time point label on this specimen signifies: cells obtained before transplantation from donor or recipient. In mixed lymphocyte reactions, around 200,000 CFSE-labeled pre-transplant responders were plated with around 200,000 irradiated violet-dye-labeled stimulators and cultured for around 6 days. After the mixed lymphocyte reaction, proliferating CD3+CD4+CFSE-low and CD3+CD8+CFSE-low responder cells were FACS-sorted on a BD Influx sorter. The specimen comprised alloreactive CD4+ T cells from a mixed lymphocyte reaction culture, sampled before intestinal transplant. The sample's cell subset or site label, decoded: CFSE-low proliferating T cells sorted from approximately 6-day pre-transplant mixed lymphocyte reaction (GvH or HvG direction). This receptor was identified in a human patient who received an intestinal transplant. This sequence uses TRBV18 and TRBJ1-3; no D gene is confidently identified. The nucleotide sequence reads TGTGCCAGCTCACCACGAGACGGTGGAAACACCATATATTTT. Its translation reads: CASSPRDGGNTIYF.